A selection of T cell receptor beta chains follows, all from one sample in a study of T cells expressing NK-cell markers. From its re-call of the 5' RACE reads, TCRdb lists each CDR3 protein once, without DNA. This repertoire includes some 390,000 distinct CDR3 sequences. Sequenced material: blood T cells: a sorted CD56 or NKG2C T cell subset, CD4+ or CD8+ T cells, or bulk PBMC T cells (not recorded which). The receptors were gathered from a woman aged 50 to 60 in good health. Both conserved end residues are part of each CDR3.

>TRBJ1-1|TRBV12-3/TRBV12-4
CASSEYRADTEAFF
>TRBJ2-5|TRBV7-7
CASSRTAQETQYF
>TRBJ1-1|TRBV11-2
CASSPRGVFSEAFF
>TRBJ2-2|TRBV5-1
CASSAAGQGFTGELFF
>TRBJ1-1|TRBV3-1
CASSGDHGYEAFF
>TRBJ1-5|TRBV5-6
CASSLRGEFWQPQHF
>TRBJ2-7|TRBV9
CASSEGLASYEQYF
>TRBJ2-2|TRBV5-5
CASSFRTLGTGELFF
>TRBJ1-4|TRBV29-1
CSVDRVGWNEKLFF
>TRBJ2-5|TRBV11-2
CASSPGGIPQETQYF
>TRBJ2-2|TRBV7-2
CASSLVGESGELFF
>TRBJ2-4|TRBV7-9
CASSPRPGAHIQYF
>TRBJ1-2|TRBV20-1
CSAREGSGAHGYTF
>TRBJ2-7|TRBV20-1
CSAEGQGMGEQYF
>TRBJ1-1|TRBV5-1
CASSLVAVNTEAFF
>TRBJ2-3|TRBV19
CASRGGVSDTQYF
>TRBJ2-1|TRBV27
CASSLSMASEQFF
>TRBJ2-1|TRBV28
CASSFSRGTYNEQFF
>TRBJ1-4|TRBV20-1
CSARRPGTGSEKLFF
>TRBJ2-3|TRBV5-1
CASSLRGHPDTQYF
>TRBJ2-1|TRBV20-1
CSARVPAVPPRGEQFF
>TRBJ2-3|TRBV10-3
CAISGTSGTDTQYF
>TRBJ2-1|TRBV20-1
CSAPTMAGGGNEQFF
>TRBJ2-2|TRBV5-5
CASREGWTGNTGELFF
>TRBJ2-5|TRBV6-6
CASSYSSWVVQETQYF
>TRBJ2-1|TRBV20-1
CSAFPPLAGASYNEQFF
>TRBJ2-4|TRBV6-5
CASSRVGGGDIQYF
>TRBJ2-2|TRBV9
CASSVSPRLGEDTGELFF
>TRBJ2-1|TRBV7-8
CASSFGLAGGDNEQFF
>TRBJ1-2|TRBV20-1
CSARAGTTRHYGYTF
>TRBJ2-5|TRBV2
CASSLAGRGYF
>TRBJ2-6|TRBV20-1
CSARGGAPGANVLTF
>TRBJ1-4|TRBV5-1
CASSLEGPLGKLFF
>TRBJ1-2|TRBV12-3/TRBV12-4
CASSLQGSHYGYTF
>TRBJ2-2|TRBV7-9
CASMGISNTGELFF
>TRBJ2-5|TRBV15
CATSRGEQETQYF
>TRBJ2-1|TRBV29-1
CSVDLAGIYNEQFF
>TRBJ2-1|TRBV5-1
CASSLMSGAEQFF
>TRBJ1-1|TRBV20-1
CSAPPGSGTEAFF
>TRBJ2-2|TRBV5-4
CASSLGRQGDTGELFF
>TRBJ2-3|TRBV7-9
CASSLQGSEWSDTQYF
>TRBJ2-7|TRBV18
CASSPETGVVYEQYF
>TRBJ1-2|TRBV27
CASSLLGTGPTIGYTF
>TRBJ2-5|TRBV6-2/TRBV6-3
CASSYLRAQETQYF
>TRBJ1-2|TRBV27
CASSFGPANYGYTF
>TRBJ2-1|TRBV29-1
CSVTDRGSYNEQFF
>TRBJ2-3|TRBV15
CATSRVSTSTDTQYF
>TRBJ2-1|TRBV24-1
CATSGKVGHNEQFF
>TRBJ2-7|TRBV5-1
CASRSSSREQYF
>TRBJ2-1|TRBV24-1
CATSEPTGWRYNEQFF
>TRBJ2-2|TRBV6-4
CASSPGVGELFF
>TRBJ2-3|TRBV12-3/TRBV12-4
CASSSQVTQYF